The 12 T cell receptor beta chains below all came from one sample that was sequenced in a study of T cell clones after liver transplantation. Using immunoSEQ multiplex PCR, the repertoire was profiled, and TCRdb retains in-frame clones only, with some absent. The sample consists of over 50,000 clones, approximately 84% of them appearing once. The sample was CD4+ T cells from blood, taken before liver transplant. These receptors were collected from a human donor who received a liver transplant.

The genes are TRBV6-6 and TRBJ1-2, with a weak D call TRBD1 (5 bases). Trimming left V 6 bases short and J 2 bases short, with 10 bases between. The CDR3 length is 13 residues. In germline, CDR1 is MNHNY, CDR2 SVGAGI (reference sequence). CDR3 sequence: CASSPDSNYGYTF. The DNA for the CDR3 is TGTGCCAGCAGCCCCGACAGCAACTATGGCTACACCTTC.

This chain links TRBV14 with TRBJ1-5, with D possibly being TRBD1 (6 bases). The germline gives CDR1 SGHDN, CDR2 FVKESK. CDR3 length: 16 amino acids. The ends were cut back, 1 base at V and 1 base at J, with 11 bases in the middle. DNA for the CDR3: TGTGCCAGCAGCCAAGGAGGGGGTCCGAGCAATCAGCCCCAGCATTTT. It codes for CASSQGGGPSNQPQHF.

A note on this clone: The same CDR3 also results from other DNA sequences found in this sample. The chain uses TRBV19 and TRBJ1-1; D is uncertain. Between the trimmed V and J ends, which lost 3 bases and 0 bases, there was a span of 2 bases. This CDR3 region has 12 residues. CDR1 and CDR2 from the germline V gene are LNHDA and SQIVND (reference sequence). CDR3 sequence reads: CASSIVNTEAFF. DNA of the CDR3: TGTGCCAGTAGTATCGTGAACACTGAAGCTTTCTTT. Complete variable domain (other parts from reference TRBV19 and TRBJ1-1): DGGITQSPKYLFRKEGQNVTLSCEQNLNHDAMYWYRQDPGQGLRLIYYSQIVNDFQKGDIAEGYSVSREKKESFPLTVTSAQKNPTAFYLCASSIVNTEAFFGQGTRLTVV.

This rearrangement joins TRBV5-6 to TRBJ1-2, with D hard to call. Germline CDR1 and CDR2: SGHDT and YYEEEE. This CDR3 comprises 14 residues. Trimming took 5 bases from V and 0 from J, leaving 11 bases between them. The CDR3 region has the DNA TGTGCCAGCAGACGTGTACAGACTAACTATGGCTACACCTTC. Translating it yields CASRRVQTNYGYTF.

This rearrangement joins TRBV7-9 to TRBJ2-1; D remains ambiguous. V was shortened by 5 bases and J by 5 bases, with 13 bases between the two germline ends. CDR3 length: 14 amino acids. Germline V gene lookup returns CDR1 SEHNR and CDR2 FQNEAQ (reference sequence). The CDR3 sequence is CASSQSQPHNEQFF. The DNA of the CDR3 is TGTGCCAGCAGCCAGTCCCAACCCCACAATGAGCAGTTCTTC.

The CDR3 coding sequence is TGCGCCAGCAGCCCGGGTTTAGCGGGAGGGTCAGCCAAAAACATTCAGTACTTC. Its protein is CASSPGLAGGSAKNIQYF. The rearrangement joins TRBV4-1 to TRBJ2-4; 11 positions match TRBD2. Trimming removed 4 bases from V and 0 bases from J; junction bases left unmatched: 8. Germline V gene sequence: CDR1 MGHRA, CDR2 YSYEKL. This CDR3 region has 18 residues.

V is TRBV28 and J is TRBJ1-1; D unclear. V gave up 5 bases and J gave up 1 base, with 14 bases separating them. The CDR3 sequence is 15 residues long. The germline V gene has CDR1 MDHEN and CDR2 SYDVKM. DNA for the CDR3: TGTGCCAGCAGTCCCTTAGGGCGGCAGAACACTGAAGCTTTCTTT. Translation: CASSPLGRQNTEAFF.

This clone showed up just once. The V and J genes are TRBV5-1 and TRBJ2-3; TRBD1 matches at 8 bases. The CDR3 has 19 residues. The trim removed 1 base at V and 4 bases at J, leaving 17 bases unmatched. Germline loops: CDR1 SGHRS, CDR2 YFSETQ. CDR3: CASSLIRETAGGLSDTQYF. CDR3 sequence (DNA): TGCGCCAGCAGCTTGATTCGGGAAACGGCAGGGGGCCTGTCAGATACGCAGTATTTT. The complete variable domain, with remaining parts taken from reference TRBV5-1 and TRBJ2-3, reads KAGVTQTPRYLIKTRGQQVTLSCSPISGHRSVSWYQQTPGQGLQFLFEYFSETQRNKGNFPGRFSGRQFSNSRSEMNVSTLELGDSALYLCASSLIRETAGGLSDTQYFGPGTRLTVL.

The chain carries TRBV10-2 and TRBJ2-7; D remains unclear. V was cut by 0 bases and J by 0 bases, with 6 bases left in between. CDR1 is WSHSY and CDR2 is SAAADI in the germline V gene. The CDR3 runs 14 residues. This chain's CDR3 is CASSESQNSYEQYF. For the CDR3, the DNA is TGCGCCAGCAGTGAGTCACAGAACTCCTACGAGCAGTACTTC.

The rearrangement links TRBV11-1 to TRBJ2-1; 8 nucleotides line up with TRBD2. This CDR3 comprises 14 residues. V lost 5 bases and J lost 1; bases outside the gene matches: 1. CDR1 and CDR2 (germline): SGHAT, FQDESV (reference sequence). This CDR3 is CASSRGGSYNEQFF. The DNA of the CDR3 is TGTGCCAGCAGCCGCGGGGGGTCCTACAATGAGCAGTTCTTC.

The V gene is TRBV7-3, the J gene TRBJ2-5; TRBD2 matches 13 bases. Unmatched junction bases numbered 5, after V lost 5 bases and J lost 5 bases. The CDR3 has 15 residues. Germline CDR1 is SGHTA and CDR2 is FQGTGA. The CDR3 sequence is CASSRTSGSTETQYF. CDR3 coding DNA: TGTGCCAGCAGCCGGACTAGCGGGAGTACGGAGACCCAGTACTTC.

The rearrangement uses TRBV6-1 and TRBJ1-4; D gene uncertain. Germline CDR1 and CDR2: MNHNS and SASEGT. This CDR3 comprises 15 residues. V was trimmed by 2 bases and J by 7 bases, leaving 14 bases between them. The CDR3 spells CASSETGVPGEKLFF. The CDR3 region has the DNA TGTGCCAGCAGTGAAACCGGGGTCCCCGGTGAAAAACTGTTTTTT.